This T cell receptor beta chain was obtained from a study of kidney transplant recipient with SARS-CoV-2 infection. TCRdb re-called the reads through MiXCR, storing one row per CDR3 protein. The profile shows roughly 230,000 distinct CDR3 sequences, around 30% of them singletons. This clonotype was detected ten times or more. CDR1 is SGHVS, CDR2 FQNEAQ, per germline. The CDR3 extends over 12 amino acids. Deletions cut 8 bases from V and 4 bases from J, with 11 bases between. The chain uses TRBV7-8 and TRBJ2-5; possibly TRBD1 for D (5 bases). Specimen: a blood sample, collected at baseline and between days 110 and 120 from a kidney transplant recipient. The receptor comes from a male patient between 25 and 39 years old who had COVID-19 and was a kidney transplant recipient. A share of the T cells may be of graft donor origin. CDR3 loop: CASARRGETQYF. The CDR3 DNA is TGTGCCAGCGCCAGAAGGGGAGAGACCCAGTACTTC. Looking up the rest from reference TRBV7-8 and TRBJ2-5 gives the full variable domain: GAGVSQSPRYKVAKRGQDVALRCDPISGHVSLFWYQQALGQGPEFLTYFQNEAQLDKSGLPSDRFFAERPEGSVSTLKIQRTQQEDSAVYLCASARRGETQYFGPGTRLLVL.